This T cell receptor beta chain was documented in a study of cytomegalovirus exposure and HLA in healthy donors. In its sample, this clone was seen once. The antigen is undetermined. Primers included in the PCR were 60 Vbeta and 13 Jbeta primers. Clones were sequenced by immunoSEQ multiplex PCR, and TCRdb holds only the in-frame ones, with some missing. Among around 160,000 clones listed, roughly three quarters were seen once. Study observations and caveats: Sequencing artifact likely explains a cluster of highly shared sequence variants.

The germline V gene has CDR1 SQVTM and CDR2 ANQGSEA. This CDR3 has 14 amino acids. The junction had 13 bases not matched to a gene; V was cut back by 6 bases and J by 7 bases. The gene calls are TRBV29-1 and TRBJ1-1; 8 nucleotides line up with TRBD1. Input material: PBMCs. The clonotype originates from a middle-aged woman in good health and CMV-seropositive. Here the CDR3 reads CSVQRQGFSYEAFF. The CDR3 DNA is TGCAGCGTCCAGAGACAGGGGTTTTCCTATGAAGCTTTCTTT.